The entry that follows covers one TCR beta chain sequence. This sample is part of a study of shared clonotypes between healthy human individuals. The J segment lost 4 bases and the V segment lost 4 bases, leaving 11 bases of the junction unmatched. This CDR3 region has 18 residues. Germline assignment: CDR1 SNHLY and CDR2 FYNNEI. TCRdb's copy holds only in-frame clones and misses some; the assay was immunoSEQ multiplex PCR. The data hold about 2,500,000 clones, with more than 90% observed a single time. The chain joins TRBV2 to TRBJ1-3; 12 bases are shared with TRBD1. The source of this sequence is a man aged 18 to 35 in good health. Sequencing was carried out using naive CD4+ T cells sorted from blood. Subset: CD45RA+ positively selected. This CDR3 reads CASSADRPGTGGGNTIYF. CDR3 bases: TGTGCCAGCAGTGCAGACAGACCCGGGACAGGGGGCGGAAACACCATATATTTT. Variable domain in full (rest from reference TRBV2 and TRBJ1-3): EPEVTQTPSHQVTQMGQEVILRCVPISNHLYFYWYRQILGQKVEFLVSFYNNEISEKSEIFDDQFSVERPDGSNFTLKIRSTKLEDSAMYFCASSADRPGTGGGNTIYFGEGSWLTVV.